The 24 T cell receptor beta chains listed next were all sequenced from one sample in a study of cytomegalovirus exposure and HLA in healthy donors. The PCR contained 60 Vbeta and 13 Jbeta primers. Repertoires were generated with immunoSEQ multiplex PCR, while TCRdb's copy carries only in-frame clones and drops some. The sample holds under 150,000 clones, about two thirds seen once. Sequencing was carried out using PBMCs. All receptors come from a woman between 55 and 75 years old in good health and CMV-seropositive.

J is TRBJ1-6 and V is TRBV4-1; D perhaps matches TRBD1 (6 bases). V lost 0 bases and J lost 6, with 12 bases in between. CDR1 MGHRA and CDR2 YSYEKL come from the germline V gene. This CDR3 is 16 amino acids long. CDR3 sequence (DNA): TGCGCCAGCAGCCAAGAGAACAGGGTTGGTAATTCACCCCTCCACTTT. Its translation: CASSQENRVGNSPLHF.

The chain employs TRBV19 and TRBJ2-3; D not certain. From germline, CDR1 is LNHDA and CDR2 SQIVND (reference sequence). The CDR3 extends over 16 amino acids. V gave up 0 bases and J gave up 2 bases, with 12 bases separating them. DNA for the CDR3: TGTGCCAGTAGTATAGATTGGAGAGGAAACACAGATACGCAGTATTTT. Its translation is CASSIDWRGNTDTQYF. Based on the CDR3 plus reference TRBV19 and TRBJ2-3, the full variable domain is DGGITQSPKYLFRKEGQNVTLSCEQNLNHDAMYWYRQDPGQGLRLIYYSQIVNDFQKGDIAEGYSVSREKKESFPLTVTSAQKNPTAFYLCASSIDWRGNTDTQYFGPGTRLTVL.

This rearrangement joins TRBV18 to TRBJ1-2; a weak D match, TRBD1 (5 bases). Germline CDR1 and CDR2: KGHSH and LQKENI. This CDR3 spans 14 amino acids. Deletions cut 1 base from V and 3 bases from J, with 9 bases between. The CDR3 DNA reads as TGTGCCAGCTCACCACAGCGGGGGGACTATGGCTACACCTTC. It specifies CASSPQRGDYGYTF.

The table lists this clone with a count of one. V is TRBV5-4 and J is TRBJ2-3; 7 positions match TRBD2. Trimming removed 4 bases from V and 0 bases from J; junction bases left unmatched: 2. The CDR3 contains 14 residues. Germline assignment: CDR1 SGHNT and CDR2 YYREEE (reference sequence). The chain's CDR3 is CASSGGGSTDTQYF. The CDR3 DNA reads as TGTGCCAGCAGCGGGGGAGGGAGCACAGATACGCAGTATTTT.

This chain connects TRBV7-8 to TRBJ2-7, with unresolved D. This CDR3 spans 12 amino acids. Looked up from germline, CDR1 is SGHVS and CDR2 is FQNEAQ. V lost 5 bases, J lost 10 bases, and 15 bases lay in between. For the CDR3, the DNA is TGTGCCAGCAGCCCACTAACTATCGGTCAGTACTTC. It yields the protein CASSPLTIGQYF. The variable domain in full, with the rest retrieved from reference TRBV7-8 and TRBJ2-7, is GAGVSQSPRYKVAKRGQDVALRCDPISGHVSLFWYQQALGQGPEFLTYFQNEAQLDKSGLPSDRFFAERPEGSVSTLKIQRTQQEDSAVYLCASSPLTIGQYFGPGTRLTVT.

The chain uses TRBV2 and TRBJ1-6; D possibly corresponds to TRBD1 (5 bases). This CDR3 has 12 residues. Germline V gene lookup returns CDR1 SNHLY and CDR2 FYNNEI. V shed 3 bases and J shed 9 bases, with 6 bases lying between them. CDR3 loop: CASSDRVSPLHF. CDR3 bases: TGTGCCAGCAGTGACAGGGTTTCACCCCTCCACTTT.

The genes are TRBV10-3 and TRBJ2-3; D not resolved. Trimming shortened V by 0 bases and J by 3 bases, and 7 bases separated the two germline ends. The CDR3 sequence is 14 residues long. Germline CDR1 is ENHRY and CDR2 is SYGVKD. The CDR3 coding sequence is TGTGCCATCAGTGAGTCTGTCGGTACAGATACGCAGTATTTT. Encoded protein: CAISESVGTDTQYF.

DNA of the CDR3: TGTGCCAGCAGTTTACGTCGGGGACAGGGTCAGTCACCCCTCCACTTT. Its translation is CASSLRRGQGQSPLHF. The J gene is TRBJ1-6, the V gene TRBV27; 9 bases agree with TRBD1. The ends lost 2 bases at V and 10 bases at J; junction bases unmatched: 9. The CDR3 totals 16 residues. The V gene's germline CDR1 is MNHEY and CDR2 SMNVEV (reference sequence).

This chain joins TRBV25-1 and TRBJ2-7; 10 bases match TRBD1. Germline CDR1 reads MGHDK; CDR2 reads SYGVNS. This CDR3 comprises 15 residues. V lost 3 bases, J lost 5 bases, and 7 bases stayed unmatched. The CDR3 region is CASSDLGTGANEQYF. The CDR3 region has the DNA TGTGCCAGCAGTGACCTCGGGACAGGGGCAAACGAGCAGTACTTC.

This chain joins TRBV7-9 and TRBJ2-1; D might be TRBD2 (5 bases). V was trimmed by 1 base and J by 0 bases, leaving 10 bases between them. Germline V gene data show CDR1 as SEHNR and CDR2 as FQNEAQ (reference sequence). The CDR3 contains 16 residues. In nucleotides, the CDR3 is TGTGCCAGCAGCTTAGGGCTAGGGAGCTCCTACAATGAGCAGTTCTTC. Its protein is CASSLGLGSSYNEQFF.

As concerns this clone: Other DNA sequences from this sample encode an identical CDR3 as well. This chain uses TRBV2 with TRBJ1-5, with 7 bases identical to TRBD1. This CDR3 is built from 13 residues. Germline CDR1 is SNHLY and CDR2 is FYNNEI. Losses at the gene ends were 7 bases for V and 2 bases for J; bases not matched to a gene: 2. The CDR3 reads CASTGTGNQPQHF. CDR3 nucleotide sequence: TGTGCCAGCACCGGGACAGGCAATCAGCCCCAGCATTTT.

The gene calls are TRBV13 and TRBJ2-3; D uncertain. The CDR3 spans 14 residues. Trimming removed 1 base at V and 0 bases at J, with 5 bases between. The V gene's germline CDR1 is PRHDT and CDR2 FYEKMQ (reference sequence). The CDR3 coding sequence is TGTGCCAGCAGCTTAGAGAGCAGCACAGATACGCAGTATTTT. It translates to CASSLESSTDTQYF.

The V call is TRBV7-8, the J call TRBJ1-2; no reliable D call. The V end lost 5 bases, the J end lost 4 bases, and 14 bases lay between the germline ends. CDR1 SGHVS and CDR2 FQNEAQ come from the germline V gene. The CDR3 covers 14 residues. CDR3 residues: CASSGDGGFYGYTF. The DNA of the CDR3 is TGTGCCAGCAGCGGCGACGGCGGGTTCTATGGCTACACCTTC.

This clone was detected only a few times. The CDR3 nucleotides read TGTGCCAGCAGCGTAAGGGGACTAGCTGGCGGAGAGCAGTTCTTC. Translating it yields CASSVRGLAGGEQFF. The gene calls are TRBV9 and TRBJ2-1, with TRBD2 matching 9 bases. The CDR3 totals 15 residues. Per germline, CDR1 SGDLS and CDR2 YYNGEE. The V gene end was trimmed by 1 base and the J gene end by 10 bases; junction bases not matched to a gene: 9. The variable domain in full, completed from reference TRBV9 and TRBJ2-1, reads DSGVTQTPKHLITATGQRVTLRCSPRSGDLSVYWYQQSLDQGLQFLIQYYNGEERAKGNILERFSAQQFPDLHSELNLSSLELGDSALYFCASSVRGLAGGEQFFGPGTRLTVL.

The CDR3 protein is CASSVLSEETQYF. CDR3 DNA: TGTGCCAGCAGCGTACTATCCGAAGAGACCCAGTACTTC. The V call is TRBV9, the J call TRBJ2-5, with D unresolved. V gave up 1 base and J gave up 3 bases, with 7 bases separating them. The CDR3 has 13 residues. Per the germline V gene, CDR1 is SGDLS and CDR2 is YYNGEE.

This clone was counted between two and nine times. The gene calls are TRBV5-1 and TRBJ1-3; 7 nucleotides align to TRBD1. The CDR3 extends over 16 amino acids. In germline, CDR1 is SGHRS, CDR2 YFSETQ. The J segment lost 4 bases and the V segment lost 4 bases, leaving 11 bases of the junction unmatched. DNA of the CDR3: TGCGCCAGCAGCCCGACGGGGACAGTGGCCGGAAACACCATATATTTT. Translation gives CASSPTGTVAGNTIYF.

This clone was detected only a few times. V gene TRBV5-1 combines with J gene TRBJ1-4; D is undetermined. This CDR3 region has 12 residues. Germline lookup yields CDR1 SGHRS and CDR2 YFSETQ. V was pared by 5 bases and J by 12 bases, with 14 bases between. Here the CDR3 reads CASSETRTELFF. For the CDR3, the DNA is TGCGCCAGCAGTGAAACACGTACAGAACTGTTTTTT.

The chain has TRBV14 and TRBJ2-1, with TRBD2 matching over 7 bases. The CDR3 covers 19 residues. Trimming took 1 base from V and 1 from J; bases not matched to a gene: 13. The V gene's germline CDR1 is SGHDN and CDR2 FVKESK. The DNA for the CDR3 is TGTGCCAGCAGCCAAGCCGTAACCCTGCGGGGGTGGTCCTACAATGAGCAGTTCTTC. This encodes CASSQAVTLRGWSYNEQFF.

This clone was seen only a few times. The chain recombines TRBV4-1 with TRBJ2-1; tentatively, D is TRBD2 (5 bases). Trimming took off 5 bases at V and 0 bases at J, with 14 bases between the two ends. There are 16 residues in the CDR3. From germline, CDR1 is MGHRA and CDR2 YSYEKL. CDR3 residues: CASSTRTRSSYNEQFF. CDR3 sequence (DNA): TGCGCCAGCAGCACTAGAACTCGTAGCTCCTACAATGAGCAGTTCTTC.

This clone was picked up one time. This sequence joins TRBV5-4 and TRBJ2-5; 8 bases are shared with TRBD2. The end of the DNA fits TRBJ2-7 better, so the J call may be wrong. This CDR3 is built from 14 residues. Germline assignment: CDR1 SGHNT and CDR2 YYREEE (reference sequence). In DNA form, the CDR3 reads TGTGCCAGCAGCCTCCGGACTAGCAACTACGAGCAGTACTTC. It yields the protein CASSLRTSNYEQYF.

CDR3 residues: CAISEFGLAGDRGETQYF. The CDR3 DNA is TGTGCCATCAGTGAGTTTGGACTAGCGGGGGATCGGGGAGAGACCCAGTACTTC. This chain uses TRBV10-3 with TRBJ2-5; 13 bases align to TRBD2. J gave up 4 bases and V 1 base, and 9 bases lay outside the gene matches. The CDR3 extends over 18 amino acids. The V gene's germline CDR1 is ENHRY and CDR2 SYGVKD.

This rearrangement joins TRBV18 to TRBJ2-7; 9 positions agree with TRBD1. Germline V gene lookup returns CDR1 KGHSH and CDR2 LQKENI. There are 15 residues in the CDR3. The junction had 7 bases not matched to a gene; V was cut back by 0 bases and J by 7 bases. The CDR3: CASSPPQGAYLEQYF. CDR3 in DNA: TGTGCCAGCTCACCACCACAGGGGGCCTATTTAGAGCAGTACTTC.

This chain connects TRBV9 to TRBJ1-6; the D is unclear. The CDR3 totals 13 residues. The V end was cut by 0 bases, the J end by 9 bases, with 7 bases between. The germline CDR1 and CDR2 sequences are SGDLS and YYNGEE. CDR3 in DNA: TGTGCCAGCAGCGTAGGAGAGCTTTCACCCCTCCACTTT. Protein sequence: CASSVGELSPLHF.

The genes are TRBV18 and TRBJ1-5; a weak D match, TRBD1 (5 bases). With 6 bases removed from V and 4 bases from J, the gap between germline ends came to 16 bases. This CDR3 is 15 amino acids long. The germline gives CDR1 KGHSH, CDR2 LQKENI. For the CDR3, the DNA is TGTGCCAGCTCCCAATTCAGGGATGAGAATCAGCCCCAGCATTTT. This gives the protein CASSQFRDENQPQHF. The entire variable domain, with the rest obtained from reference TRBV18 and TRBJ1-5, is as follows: NAGVMQNPRHLVRRRGQEARLRCSPMKGHSHVYWYRQLPEEGLKFMVYLQKENIIDESGMPKERFSAEFPKEGPSILRIQQVVRGDSAAYFCASSQFRDENQPQHFGDGTRLSIL.